Below are 11 T cell receptor beta chains sequenced from a single sample in a study of early stage breast cancer tumors. Some clones are missing from TCRdb's copy, which holds only in-frame ones; the method was immunoSEQ multiplex PCR. The data hold roughly 6,500 clones, with around 66% observed a single time. What was sequenced was normal breast tissue next to the tumor. Every receptor here comes from a person aged 45-65 years with breast cancer.

The gene calls are TRBV7-2 and TRBJ2-7; maybe TRBD1 (5 bases). This CDR3 has 13 amino acids. V was shortened by 0 bases and J by 6 bases, with 9 bases between the two germline ends. Germline CDR1 is SGHTA and CDR2 is FQGNSA. The CDR3 DNA sequence: TGTGCCAGCAGCTTAGCGCTAAGGGGCGAGCAGTACTTC. Its protein product is CASSLALRGEQYF.

The rearrangement uses TRBV6-1 and TRBJ2-7; the D gene is possibly TRBD2 (5 bases). Trimming took 1 base from V and 4 from J, leaving 20 bases between them. Germline CDR1 MNHNS, CDR2 SASEGT. The CDR3 has 17 residues. CDR3 sequence (DNA): TGTGCCAGCAGTGAAGTCACTAGTTCGATCCCTATATACGAGCAGTACTTC. As protein: CASSEVTSSIPIYEQYF.

The gene calls are TRBV29-1 and TRBJ1-2, with 8 nucleotides matching TRBD1. Trimming cost V 5 bases and J 6 bases; bases outside gene matches: 5. Looked up from germline, CDR1 is SQVTM and CDR2 is ANQGSEA. The CDR3 covers 12 residues. The CDR3 sequence: CSVRQGRDGYTF. The CDR3 coding sequence is TGCAGCGTTCGACAGGGGAGGGATGGCTACACCTTC.

The chain links TRBV30 to TRBJ1-1, with 12 bases fitting TRBD1. The length of the CDR3 is 15 residues. The germline CDR1 and CDR2 sequences are GTSNPN and SVGIG (reference sequence). V trimming: 4 bases; J trimming: 4 bases; junction bases outside the gene matches: 7. The CDR3 DNA is TGTGCCTGGATGGGACAGGGGGCAGGTGGCACTGAAGCTTTCTTT. Its translation is CAWMGQGAGGTEAFF.

The V gene is TRBV7-9, the J gene TRBJ2-3; 10 nucleotides match TRBD2. This CDR3 is built from 17 residues. Germline values: CDR1 SEHNR, CDR2 FQNEAQ (reference sequence). V trimming: 1 base; J trimming: 6 bases; junction bases outside the gene matches: 10. For the CDR3, the DNA is TGTGCCAGCAGCTTAGGCTCTGCAGCGGGAGGGCGGGATACGCAGTATTTT. As protein: CASSLGSAAGGRDTQYF.

The chain combines TRBV4-1 with TRBJ2-1, with D unclear. The CDR3 runs 14 residues. Trimming shortened V by 1 base and J by 9 bases, and 13 bases separated the two germline ends. The V gene's germline CDR1 is MGHRA and CDR2 YSYEKL. The chain's CDR3 is CASSQARADGEQFF. The CDR3 nucleotides are TGCGCCAGCAGCCAAGCTCGGGCAGACGGTGAGCAGTTCTTC.

The rearrangement links TRBV7-2 to TRBJ2-2, with D unclear. CDR1 is SGHTA and CDR2 is FQGNSA in the germline V gene. The CDR3 is made up of 13 amino acids. Trimming removed 5 bases from V and 6 bases from J, with 10 bases in between. CDR3 DNA sequence: TGTGCCAGCAGCCCCTCGCTGGCCGGGGAGCTGTTTTTT. It is translated as CASSPSLAGELFF.

This clone has just a few counts. The V call is TRBV11-2, the J call TRBJ1-1, with 9 bases aligning to TRBD1. The CDR3 covers 16 residues. After removal of 5 bases from V and 0 bases from J, the junction contained 7 bases not matched to a gene. Per the germline V gene, CDR1 is SGHAT and CDR2 is FQNNGV. CDR3 DNA sequence: TGTGCCAGCAGCCTTGGCACAGGGGGCCTGAACACTGAAGCTTTCTTT. Its translation: CASSLGTGGLNTEAFF.

The V gene is TRBV29-1, the J gene TRBJ2-2; D not resolved. This CDR3 contains 15 residues. Trimming removed 0 bases at V and 4 bases at J, with 12 bases between. Germline lookup yields CDR1 SQVTM and CDR2 ANQGSEA. The CDR3 protein is CSVEDAYGLTGELFF. CDR3 DNA sequence: TGCAGCGTTGAAGATGCGTACGGCCTCACCGGGGAGCTGTTTTTT.

The V call is TRBV5-1, the J call TRBJ2-7, with D unresolved. Germline lookup yields CDR1 SGHRS and CDR2 YFSETQ. The CDR3 loop spans 13 amino acids. The germline V and J ends were trimmed by 4 bases and 0 bases, with 8 bases remaining between them. Here the CDR3 DNA reads TGCGCCAGCAGCCGGACCGCCTCCTACGAGCAGTACTTC. Its protein product is CASSRTASYEQYF.

This clone was found a few times. CDR3 sequence: CASSQDNSGRYAEQYF. Here the CDR3 DNA reads TGTGCCAGCAGCCAAGATAATAGCGGGAGATATGCCGAGCAGTACTTC. This chain connects TRBV7-9 to TRBJ2-7, with 9 bases that match TRBD2. CDR3 length: 16 amino acids. The germline V gene has CDR1 SEHNR and CDR2 FQNEAQ (reference sequence). The V gene end was trimmed by 5 bases and the J gene end by 6 bases; junction bases not matched to a gene: 14.